This T cell receptor beta chain was sequenced for a study of blood T cell repertoires in COVID-19 (dated by TCRdb to 2020 to 2022). Background for the entire study: Samples from collaborators originated in the United States, Italy and Spain and spanned both the acute and convalescent phases of COVID-19. The repertoires were made available in a free public database intended to serve as a resource for research on the immune response to SARS-CoV-2. Subjects who had been exposed to COVID-19, were actively infected with it, or had recovered from it provided the deeply sampled blood TCRbeta repertoires that made up the dataset. The prospective study material was composed of cDNA or gDNA derived from T cells, B-cell-depleted T cells, or PBMCs. Samples came from the ongoing ImmuneRACE study (first 160 participants) plus 1,254 subjects from 6 global collaborators. Where available, HLA class I and class II types were taken from metadata supplied by the sample provider and were not determined by assay-based typing. Sample metadata almost always included a de-identified subject ID, COVID-19 status, age in years and sex.

What the authors observed across the whole study: The quantity of clinical and demographic metadata differed by source and by participant and was supplied without curation.

Turning to this clone: Its antigen is not yet known. Per-nucleotide qualities are absent, and no much larger clonotype sits a single base away.

Taken from cysteine to phenylalanine, the CDR3 has 16 residues. Only the CDR3 portion is preserved as DNA: 48 bases, with reading frame beginning at the first base. CDR1 is given as MNHEY and CDR2 as SMNVEV, both from the germline V gene (reference sequence). V sheds 4 bases and J sheds 1 base, leaving 15 bases between their ends. Enrolling through a virtual design, the prospective study's participants ranged in age from roughly 18 to 89 years and lived across about two dozen United States geographic areas. Cohort assignment in the prospective study relied on participant-reported clinical history from a screening survey and a study questionnaire. In the prospective study, whole blood, serum and a nasopharyngeal or oropharyngeal swab were collected from each participant by mobile phlebotomists. Participants in the prospective study had the option to provide additional blood draws and questionnaires over a roughly two-month period. Before DNA extraction, prospective study blood samples were shipped either frozen or at room temperature.

TCRbeta CDR3 regions were amplified from genomic DNA using the immunoSEQ Assay, a bias-controlled multiplex PCR. The paper's processing steps were these. The number of nucleated cells in each sample was estimated by amplification of reference gene primers within the assay. Sequence reads were collapsed and filtered to measure the absolute abundance of every unique TCRbeta CDR3 rearrangement. Productive Simpson clonality was computed per sample as the square root of Simpson's diversity index over productive rearrangements. TCRdb stores this immuneACCESS table with in-frame sequences only. Part of the clones is absent; in the studies checked, under half of the shortfall reflects unresolved V genes, and no reason is known for the rest. D and trimming were read from the DNA, whereas the V and J calls and clone size are those reported in that table. For this sample there are about 270,000 clones; approximately 90% appear just once. 2.3% of the sample goes to the ten largest clones.

This receptor chain uses TRBV27 and TRBJ2-3; TRBD2 might be the D gene, on 6 matching bases. The TCR sequence derives from a woman in her 40s with acute COVID-19. The sequencing input was PBMCs or T cells enriched from blood (not recorded which). The DNA sequence reads TGTGCCAGCAGTTCCCCTTGGGGGGTAGGCACAGATACGCAGTATTTT. It is translated as CASSSPWGVGTDTQYF.